Listed here are 27 T cell receptor beta chains from one sample, sequenced in a study of Graves' ophthalmopathy and Graves' hyperthyroidism. For repertoire sequencing, the TCR beta CDR3 regions were amplified from RNA transcripts. The workflow started with a first-round RT-PCR run with HTBI primers and then moved on to a second-round multiplex PCR. TCRdb independently ran MiXCR on the multiplex PCR reads; one entry per CDR3 protein. The profile covers approximately 1.2 million distinct CDR3 sequences, with roughly two fifths appearing a single time and 11% taken by the ten largest. The specimen sequenced was peripheral blood or thyroid tissue (not recorded which). These receptors were obtained from an adult man with Graves' hyperthyroidism.

CDR3 loop: CATNPTGEEAGELFF. CDR3 sequence (DNA): TGTGCCACAAATCCAACGGGAGAGGAGGCCGGGGAGCTGTTTTTT. This chain joins TRBV10-3 and TRBJ2-2; D is perhaps TRBD2 (6 bases). The V gene's germline CDR1 is ENHRY and CDR2 SYGVKD. V lost 10 bases and J lost 6, with 21 bases in between. The CDR3 has 15 residues.

This chain uses TRBV7-2 with TRBJ2-7; tentatively, D is TRBD2 (6 bases). The CDR3 runs 13 residues. In germline, CDR1 is SGHTA, CDR2 FQGNSA. V was cut by 5 bases and J by 5 bases, with 13 bases left in between. The CDR3 sequence: CASSQGTEDEQYF. CDR3 bases: TGTGCCAGCAGCCAAGGGACTGAGGACGAGCAGTACTTC.

This clonotype has ten or more counts. The chain recombines TRBV20-1 with TRBJ2-7, with 7 positions matching TRBD2. CDR1 DFQATT and CDR2 SNEGSKA come from the germline V gene (reference sequence). The V gene end was trimmed by 6 bases and the J gene end by 6 bases; junction bases not matched to a gene: 8. The CDR3 length is 12 residues. The CDR3 sequence is CSAVTGGGEQYF. CDR3 in DNA: TGCAGTGCCGTAACGGGAGGTGGCGAGCAGTACTTC.

To note about this clonotype: An end of the junction does not agree with germline; a read error may underlie this. The V call is TRBV19, the J call TRBJ1-5; unclear D gene. The CDR3 sequence is 14 residues long. CDR1 is LNHDA and CDR2 is SQIVND in the germline V gene (reference sequence). This chain's CDR3 is CAAKRPGSNRPQHF. The CDR3 nucleotides read TGTGCCGCCAAGAGACCCGGCAGCAATCGGCCCCAGCATTTT.

There are a few counts of this clonotype. The chain couples TRBV20-1 to TRBJ2-7; possible D gene TRBD1, 5 bases. This CDR3 spans 15 amino acids. CDR1 is DFQATT, CDR2 SNEGSKA, per germline (reference sequence). V lost 6 bases and J lost 5, with 23 bases in between. The CDR3 here is CSAQGPLTFSNEQYF. For the CDR3, the DNA is TGCAGTGCCCAGGGCCCCCTAACCTTCAGCAACGAGCAGTACTTC.

Points on this clonotype: A much larger clone sits a single nucleotide away, making a read error possible. The chain uses TRBV24-1 and TRBJ2-5; 8 nucleotides line up with TRBD2. There are 15 residues in the CDR3. The V gene's germline CDR1 is KGHDR and CDR2 SFDVKD. CDR3 nucleotide sequence: TGTGCCACCTCGACGTCTAGCGGGTTACAAGGGACCCAGTACTTC. This sequence encodes CATSTSSGLQGTQYF.

The V and J genes are TRBV10-3 and TRBJ1-1; D remains ambiguous. This CDR3 region has 13 residues. Germline-derived CDR1 and CDR2 are ENHRY and SYGVKD. V was clipped by 10 bases and J by 0 bases, with 12 bases between them. CDR3 protein: CASVVRVNTEAFF. CDR3 DNA sequence: TGTGCCAGCGTTGTCCGGGTGAACACTGAAGCTTTCTTT.

The rearrangement joins TRBV28 to TRBJ2-7, with 9 bases matching TRBD1. The V and J ends lost 5 bases and 3 bases, in that order; junction bases with no gene match: 20. The CDR3 loop spans 19 amino acids. Germline lookup yields CDR1 MDHEN and CDR2 SYDVKM. The CDR3 nucleotides read TGTGCCAGCAGTCCCACCGGGGGACAGGGTACATACTTTAGCTACGAGCAGTACTTC. Translating it yields CASSPTGGQGTYFSYEQYF.

This clonotype was counted many times. The chain couples TRBV15 to TRBJ2-7, with 7 bases lining up with TRBD2. Germline-derived CDR1 and CDR2 are LNHNV and YYDKDF (reference sequence). Unmatched junction bases numbered 7, after V lost 6 bases and J lost 2 bases. The CDR3 is 14 residues long. The CDR3 nucleotides are TGTGCCACCAGTGTCAACCGGGGGGCCTACGAGCAGTACTTC. Translating it yields CATSVNRGAYEQYF.

This clonotype was seen ten or more times. The chain joins TRBV20-1 to TRBJ1-5; 7 bases fit TRBD1. Trimming removed 1 base from V and 2 bases from J; junction bases left unmatched: 2. CDR3 length: 14 amino acids. The germline V gene has CDR1 DFQATT and CDR2 SNEGSKA (reference sequence). The CDR3 protein is CSARGDRGNQPQHF. The CDR3 coding sequence is TGCAGTGCTAGAGGAGACAGGGGCAATCAGCCCCAGCATTTT.

This clonotype was counted many times. V is TRBV13 and J is TRBJ1-3; weak D call: TRBD1 (6 bases). Deletions cut 1 base from V and 3 bases from J, with 16 bases between. CDR1 and CDR2 (germline): PRHDT, FYEKMQ (reference sequence). CDR3 length: 17 residues. The CDR3 nucleotides read TGTGCCAGCAGCTTAGTTTACGGGGGCGCCGATGGAAACACCATATATTTT. This gives the protein CASSLVYGGADGNTIYF.

With respect to this clonotype: Without the conserved terminal phenylalanine or tryptophan, this CDR3 likely stems from a read error. It is unclear where the CDR3 begins or ends on the DNA, so no DNA is shown, and the CDR3 is as TCRdb lists it. The V call is TRBV7-2, the J call TRBJ2-5. The CDR3 spans 8 residues, counting both ends. Germline CDR1 is SGHTA and CDR2 is FQGNSA. Here the CDR3 reads CASSLNVR.

This chain uses TRBV29-1 with TRBJ2-5; 7 bases are a match to TRBD1. Losses at the gene ends were 4 bases for V and 2 bases for J; bases not matched to a gene: 7. There are 14 residues in the CDR3. Germline V CDR1 and CDR2: SQVTM, ANQGSEA. The CDR3: CSVVDRPFQETQYF. The CDR3 DNA sequence: TGCAGCGTTGTGGACAGGCCTTTTCAAGAGACCCAGTACTTC.

The chain has TRBV2 and TRBJ1-5; perhaps TRBD1 as D (5 bases). CDR1 SNHLY and CDR2 FYNNEI come from the germline V gene. The CDR3 consists of 19 residues. The germline V and J ends were trimmed by 6 bases and 2 bases, with 26 bases remaining between them. CDR3 coding DNA: TGTGCCAGCAGACTTAGTGACAGACACACCGGGGGAGGCAATCAGCCCCAGCATTTT. This encodes CASRLSDRHTGGGNQPQHF.

Comments on this clonotype: This may be a read error, as it is one base from a much larger clone. This rearrangement joins TRBV10-3 to TRBJ2-5; D is unclear. This CDR3 spans 12 amino acids. CDR1 is ENHRY and CDR2 is SYGVKD in the germline V gene. CDR3 coding DNA: TGTGCCAGCAGTCCTCCCCAAGAGGCCCAGTACTTC. It is translated as CASSPPQEAQYF.

V gene TRBV7-2 combines with J gene TRBJ2-7; D call uncertain. CDR1 and CDR2 from the germline V gene are SGHTA and FQGNSA. This CDR3 contains 14 residues. V dropped 8 bases and J dropped 1 base, with 15 bases sitting between them. Here the CDR3 reads CASSPLADSYEQYF. The DNA of the CDR3 is TGTGCCAGCTCACCACTTGCGGATTCCTACGAGCAGTACTTC. The full variable domain, with the rest looked up from reference TRBV7-2 and TRBJ2-7, is GAGVSQSPSNKVTEKGKDVELRCDPISGHTALYWYRQSLGQGLEFLIYFQGNSAPDKSGLPSDRFSAERTGGSVSTLTIQRTQQEDSAVYLCASSPLADSYEQYFGPGTRLTVT.

This clonotype came up once. The V call is TRBV6-5, the J call TRBJ1-4; D uncertain. The CDR3 has 12 residues. Between the trimmed V and J ends, which lost 5 bases and 8 bases, there was a span of 9 bases. Germline V gene lookup returns CDR1 MNHEY and CDR2 SVGAGI. CDR3 sequence reads: CASSTGREKLFF. In DNA form, the CDR3 reads TGTGCCAGCAGTACCGGGCGGGAAAAACTGTTTTTT.

The chain links TRBV15 to TRBJ1-6; D gene uncertain. Germline CDR1 LNHNV, CDR2 YYDKDF (reference sequence). The length of the CDR3 is 16 residues. V was cut by 5 bases and J by 0 bases, with 11 bases left in between. CDR3 nucleotides: TGTGCCACCAGCGAGCCGGGGAGCTCCTATAATTCACCCCTCCACTTT. Protein sequence: CATSEPGSSYNSPLHF.

This clonotype has at least ten counts. Written as DNA, the CDR3 is TGTGCCATCAGTGACTCGAGCAGCACTGAAGCTTTCTTT. This encodes CAISDSSSTEAFF. The chain recombines TRBV10-3 with TRBJ1-1, with D uncertain. The CDR3 runs 13 residues. Trimming removed 3 bases from V and 4 bases from J, with 9 bases in between. The germline V gene encodes CDR1 ENHRY and CDR2 SYGVKD.

This clonotype has a handful of counts. CDR3: CASSQVVAGGHEQYF. The CDR3 bases are TGTGCCAGCAGCCAAGTAGTAGCGGGCGGTCACGAGCAGTACTTC. The chain combines TRBV14 with TRBJ2-7, with 7 positions matching TRBD2. CDR1 SGHDN and CDR2 FVKESK come from the germline V gene. This CDR3 is 15 amino acids long. Germline trimming cut 1 base from V and 5 bases from J; bases unmatched to any gene: 8.

The gene calls are TRBV29-1 and TRBJ2-7; unclear D gene. CDR1 is SQVTM and CDR2 is ANQGSEA in the germline V gene. The V end lost 6 bases, the J end lost 5 bases, and 8 bases lay between the germline ends. There are 10 residues in the CDR3. Written as DNA, the CDR3 is TGCAGCGTCTCACACGACGAGCAGTACTTC. Translating gives CSVSHDEQYF.

Many counts were recorded for this clonotype. The chain links TRBV6-5 to TRBJ2-5; D gene ambiguous. Between the trimmed V and J ends, which lost 7 bases and 3 bases, there was a span of 12 bases. This CDR3 is 13 amino acids long. Germline V gene lookup returns CDR1 MNHEY and CDR2 SVGAGI. CDR3 in DNA: TGTGCCAGCAAGGGCGGCCCAAAAGAGACCCAGTACTTC. Translating gives CASKGGPKETQYF.

This clonotype was detected many times. J is TRBJ1-2 and V is TRBV2; the match to TRBD1 covers 9 bases. The CDR3 totals 13 residues. CDR1 is SNHLY and CDR2 is FYNNEI in the germline V gene. The V gene end was trimmed by 6 bases and the J gene end by 6 bases; junction bases not matched to a gene: 5. This CDR3 reads CASRLDRGDGYTF. CDR3 in DNA: TGTGCCAGCAGGTTGGACAGGGGTGATGGCTACACCTTC. The whole variable domain, remainder taken from reference TRBV2 and TRBJ1-2, is EPEVTQTPSHQVTQMGQEVILRCVPISNHLYFYWYRQILGQKVEFLVSFYNNEISEKSEIFDDQFSVERPDGSNFTLKIRSTKLEDSAMYFCASRLDRGDGYTFGSGTRLTVV.

This clonotype was counted many times. The V call is TRBV29-1, the J call TRBJ1-6, with no clear D. The germline gives CDR1 SQVTM, CDR2 ANQGSEA. V lost 7 bases and J lost 8, with 12 bases in between. This CDR3 is 12 amino acids long. The CDR3 region is CSARNSDSPLHF. In DNA form, the CDR3 reads TGCAGCGCGCGGAATTCGGATTCACCCCTCCACTTT.

This clonotype has only a few counts. V and J are TRBV15 and TRBJ1-1, with a weak D call TRBD1 (6 bases). Germline V CDR1 and CDR2: LNHNV, YYDKDF (reference sequence). V was cut by 3 bases and J by 4 bases, with 12 bases left in between. The CDR3 sequence is 14 residues long. CDR3 in DNA: TGTGCCACCAGCAGCCCGACAGGCCCCACTGAAGCTTTCTTT. It yields the protein CATSSPTGPTEAFF.

V and J are TRBV29-1 and TRBJ2-5; 7 bases match TRBD2. The CDR3 covers 13 residues. Trimming at V came to 7 bases and at J to 2 bases, leaving 7 bases not matched to a gene. Germline lookup yields CDR1 SQVTM and CDR2 ANQGSEA. DNA for the CDR3: TGCAGCGCTAGGGGACTATCTCAAGAGACCCAGTACTTC. This encodes CSARGLSQETQYF.

This clonotype has a count of ten or more. The chain recombines TRBV7-8 with TRBJ1-5, with 7 bases identical to TRBD1. V trimming: 4 bases; J trimming: 2 bases; junction bases outside the gene matches: 5. The germline gives CDR1 SGHVS, CDR2 FQNEAQ. The CDR3 runs 15 residues. This CDR3 reads CASSSPGTGNQPQHF. CDR3 DNA: TGTGCCAGCAGCTCCCCCGGGACAGGCAATCAGCCCCAGCATTTT.